One and the same sample provided the 32 T cell receptor beta chains below, sequenced in a study of blood T cell repertoires in COVID-19. TCRdb's copy holds only in-frame clones and misses some; the assay was immunoSEQ multiplex PCR. The sample has 25,000 to 30,000 clones, about four fifths seen once. The specimen sequenced was peripheral blood. The receptor set was obtained from a man in his sixties or seventies with acute or convalescent COVID-19.

This clone came up a few times. The chain has TRBV28 and TRBJ1-2, with 10 bases lining up with TRBD1. Germline V gene data show CDR1 as MDHEN and CDR2 as SYDVKM. V was clipped by 7 bases and J by 1 base; unmatched bases: 15. The CDR3 has 18 residues. The CDR3 bases are TGTGCCAGCAATAGCCCGCGGGACAGGGGACTTCATAACTATGGCTACACCTTC. This encodes CASNSPRDRGLHNYGYTF.

Here the CDR3 DNA reads TGTGCCAGCACTCGGGACAGGGTTAGTTCACCCCTCCACTTT. Translation gives CASTRDRVSSPLHF. This chain links TRBV6-5 with TRBJ1-6, with 9 nucleotides matching TRBD1. CDR3 length: 14 amino acids. After removal of 7 bases from V and 9 bases from J, the junction contained 7 bases not matched to a gene. Germline V gene data show CDR1 as MNHEY and CDR2 as SVGAGI.

V is TRBV5-1 and J is TRBJ2-7; 11 bases are shared with TRBD1. V lost 4 bases to trimming and J lost 3 bases; unmatched junction nucleotides: 3. The CDR3 length is 14 residues. Germline CDR1 is SGHRS and CDR2 is YFSETQ. CDR3 sequence reads: CASSRGQGDYEQYF. The CDR3 DNA sequence: TGCGCCAGCAGCCGGGGACAGGGGGACTACGAGCAGTACTTC.

This chain joins TRBV6-5 and TRBJ1-6; 9 nucleotides line up with TRBD1. CDR1 and CDR2 (germline): MNHEY, SVGAGI. V lost 7 bases and J lost 7; bases outside the gene matches: 8. This CDR3 spans 15 amino acids. As DNA, the CDR3 is TGTGCCAGCACTAGGGGGGGACAGGGCAATTCACCCCTCCACTTT. Translation gives CASTRGGQGNSPLHF.

J is TRBJ1-3 and V is TRBV5-1; 8 bases are shared with TRBD1. The CDR3 runs 14 residues. The ends lost 3 bases at V and 9 bases at J; junction bases unmatched: 8. Germline CDR1 SGHRS, CDR2 YFSETQ. The CDR3 loop reads CASSSGQDTSTIYF. The CDR3 region has the DNA TGCGCCAGCAGCTCGGGACAGGATACCAGCACCATATATTTT.

The chain links TRBV19 to TRBJ2-1; 12 bases agree with TRBD2. The ends lost 1 base at V and 10 bases at J; junction bases unmatched: 2. The CDR3 sequence is 14 residues long. Germline V gene lookup returns CDR1 LNHDA and CDR2 SQIVND (reference sequence). The CDR3 protein is CASSIGLAGDEQFF. In DNA, the CDR3 is TGTGCCAGTAGTATAGGACTAGCGGGAGACGAGCAGTTCTTC.

The V and J genes are TRBV15 and TRBJ2-2; TRBD2 might be the D (5 bases). V lost 0 bases to trimming and J lost 7 bases, with 15 bases between them. Germline V gene sequence: CDR1 LNHNV, CDR2 YYDKDF (reference sequence). The CDR3 has 16 residues. CDR3 in DNA: TGTGCCACCAGCAGAGATCGGGAAAGCTCCCACGGGGAGCTGTTTTTT. The encoded protein is CATSRDRESSHGELFF.

By its share, this clone is medium-sized. V gene TRBV27 combines with J gene TRBJ1-5; a weak D match, TRBD1 (5 bases). Germline CDR1 is MNHEY and CDR2 is SMNVEV (reference sequence). V was shortened by 2 bases and J by 2 bases, with 7 bases between the two germline ends. CDR3 length: 14 amino acids. This CDR3 reads CASSLDRGNQPQHF. CDR3 in DNA: TGTGCCAGCAGTTTAGACAGAGGCAATCAGCCCCAGCATTTT.

This chain connects TRBV28 to TRBJ2-1; 11 bases align to TRBD2. The ends lost 3 bases at V and 8 bases at J; junction bases unmatched: 15. CDR3 length equals 18 residues. Germline values: CDR1 MDHEN, CDR2 SYDVKM. This chain's CDR3 is CASSFLGGVTSGSYEQFF. The DNA for the CDR3 is TGTGCCAGCAGTTTTTTGGGAGGGGTCACTAGCGGGAGCTATGAGCAGTTCTTC.

The genes are TRBV5-1 and TRBJ2-1, with TRBD2 as a possible D gene (6 bases). CDR1 and CDR2 from the germline V gene are SGHRS and YFSETQ. CDR3 size: 14 residues. V was trimmed by 4 bases and J by 7 bases, leaving 15 bases between them. CDR3 coding DNA: TGCGCCAGCAGCCCAGGATTCGCGGGGAATGAGCAGTTCTTC. It is translated as CASSPGFAGNEQFF.

The rearrangement uses TRBV7-2 and TRBJ2-1; 8 nucleotides match TRBD2. The CDR3 totals 15 residues. Germline V gene data show CDR1 as SGHTA and CDR2 as FQGNSA. With V trimmed by 1 base and J by 3 bases, 2 bases remained unmatched. The DNA of the CDR3 is TGTGCCAGCAGCTTAGGGCTAGCGGGCTACAATGAGCAGTTCTTC. Protein sequence: CASSLGLAGYNEQFF.

V is TRBV4-2 and J is TRBJ2-1; perhaps TRBD2 as D (6 bases). The V end lost 4 bases, the J end lost 7 bases, and 11 bases lay between the germline ends. Germline assignment: CDR1 LGHNA and CDR2 YNFKEQ. The CDR3 totals 13 residues. The CDR3 loop is CASSPTSRNEQFF. In DNA form, the CDR3 reads TGTGCCAGCAGCCCCACTAGCAGGAATGAGCAGTTCTTC.

J is TRBJ2-7 and V is TRBV18; 7 bases agree with TRBD1. With 2 bases clipped from V and 6 bases from J, the junction kept 7 bases outside the gene matches. Germline CDR1 reads KGHSH; CDR2 reads LQKENI. The CDR3 is 14 amino acids. DNA for the CDR3: TGTGCCAGCTCACCAGAGACAGGGTCAAGCGAGCAGTACTTC. Amino acids: CASSPETGSSEQYF.

This clone has more than one count but fewer than ten. The chain couples TRBV6-2 or TRBV6-3 to TRBJ2-7; 7 bases match TRBD2. CDR3 length: 15 amino acids. Germline values: CDR1 MNHEY, CDR2 SVGEGT. With 2 bases clipped from V and 0 bases from J, the junction kept 4 bases outside the gene matches. In DNA form, the CDR3 reads TGTGCCAGCAGTTACGCGGCGGGAGCCTCCTACGAGCAGTACTTC. Amino acid sequence: CASSYAAGASYEQYF.

The chain employs TRBV7-9 and TRBJ2-7; tentatively, D is TRBD2 (6 bases). The germline V gene encodes CDR1 SEHNR and CDR2 FQNEAQ (reference sequence). This CDR3 comprises 15 residues. V was trimmed by 3 bases and J by 2 bases, leaving 14 bases between them. CDR3: CASSLGGGKPYEQYF. The CDR3 DNA follows: TGTGCCAGCAGCTTGGGGGGTGGGAAACCCTACGAGCAGTACTTC.

The chain has TRBV6-5 and TRBJ2-7; 9 bases are a match to TRBD2. CDR3 size: 15 residues. Germline V gives CDR1 MNHEY, CDR2 SVGAGI. Trimming took 2 bases from V and 6 from J; bases not matched to a gene: 8. CDR3 nucleotides: TGTGCCAGCAGTTACCGTGGTAGCGGGAGTCTCGAGCAGTACTTC. This codes for CASSYRGSGSLEQYF.

The CDR3: CASTYRRRAPTETQYF. CDR3 DNA: TGTGCCAGCACCTACCGTCGGCGGGCGCCAACGGAGACCCAGTACTTC. V and J are TRBV21-1 and TRBJ2-5; TRBD2 is the table's D call and was not checked against the DNA. TRBV21-1 constitutes a pseudogene. The CDR3 loop spans 16 amino acids.

The gene calls are TRBV19 and TRBJ1-4; D perhaps matches TRBD1 (5 bases). Germline lookup yields CDR1 LNHDA and CDR2 SQIVND (reference sequence). The V end lost 5 bases, the J end lost 0 bases, and 13 bases lay between the germline ends. The CDR3 contains 16 residues. The CDR3 loop is CASSSREGTTNEKLFF. The CDR3 coding sequence is TGTGCCAGTAGTTCCCGGGAGGGGACAACTAATGAAAAACTGTTTTTT.

This chain uses TRBV19 with TRBJ1-2, with 9 nucleotides matching TRBD1. The CDR3 is made up of 14 amino acids. Losses at the gene ends were 1 base for V and 6 bases for J; bases not matched to a gene: 3. The V gene's germline CDR1 is LNHDA and CDR2 SQIVND (reference sequence). The CDR3 DNA reads as TGTGCCAGTAGTATAGGTCGGACAGGGGATGGCTACACCTTC. Encoded protein: CASSIGRTGDGYTF.

V is TRBV7-6 and J is TRBJ1-1, with 7 bases lining up with TRBD1. Losses at the gene ends were 5 bases for V and 2 bases for J; bases not matched to a gene: 8. CDR3 length: 15 amino acids. Germline-derived CDR1 and CDR2 are SGHVS and FNYEAQ. CDR3 region: CASSRVPGGNTEAFF. Written as DNA, the CDR3 is TGTGCCAGCAGCAGGGTCCCAGGGGGAAACACTGAAGCTTTCTTT.

This clone was counted between two and nine times. The gene calls are TRBV2 and TRBJ1-1; 7 bases match TRBD1. CDR1 is SNHLY and CDR2 is FYNNEI in the germline V gene. J gave up 1 base and V 6 bases, and 5 bases lay outside the gene matches. CDR3 size: 14 residues. The CDR3 DNA follows: TGTGCCAGCAGGTCGACAGGGTGGAACACTGAAGCTTTCTTT. Its protein is CASRSTGWNTEAFF.

This clone was counted only a few times. This chain joins TRBV29-1 and TRBJ2-1, with 10 bases matching TRBD1. V dropped 6 bases and J dropped 8; count of bases not matched to a gene: 4. The CDR3 spans 12 residues. Germline CDR1 reads SQVTM; CDR2 reads ANQGSEA. Here the CDR3 DNA reads TGCAGCGTCTCCGGGACAGGGGATGAGCAGTTCTTC. It is translated as CSVSGTGDEQFF.

This sequence joins TRBV30 and TRBJ1-1; TRBD1 aligns across 10 bases. Germline trimming cut 2 bases from V and 11 bases from J; bases unmatched to any gene: 8. The CDR3 has 13 amino acids. CDR1 is GTSNPN and CDR2 is SVGIG in the germline V gene (reference sequence). CDR3 nucleotides: TGTGCCTGGAGTATCCGGGACAGGGGAACGGCTTTCTTT. It specifies CAWSIRDRGTAFF.

The chain recombines TRBV7-6 with TRBJ2-7; D perhaps matches TRBD1 (5 bases). V was shortened by 5 bases and J by 0 bases, with 14 bases between the two germline ends. Germline-derived CDR1 and CDR2 are SGHVS and FNYEAQ. The CDR3 is 15 amino acids. In DNA form, the CDR3 reads TGTGCCAGCAGCCTGCTCCAGGGTTCCTCCTACGAGCAGTACTTC. Its translation is CASSLLQGSSYEQYF.

The rearrangement uses TRBV4-1 and TRBJ1-2; D gene ambiguous. Germline V CDR1 and CDR2: MGHRA, YSYEKL. Trimming pared 1 base from V and 4 bases from J, leaving 16 bases between. The CDR3 is 16 residues long. In DNA form, the CDR3 reads TGCGCCAGCAGCCAAGCGTACACACGAAACCCCTATGGCTACACCTTC. This codes for CASSQAYTRNPYGYTF.

This chain connects TRBV7-2 to TRBJ2-3, with 9 nucleotides matching TRBD1. The germline V gene encodes CDR1 SGHTA and CDR2 FQGNSA. There are 15 residues in the CDR3. With 1 base clipped from V and 8 bases from J, the junction kept 7 bases outside the gene matches. The CDR3 DNA reads as TGTGCCAGCAGCTTAGAGGGACAGGGAGGAGGTACGCAGTATTTT. It is translated as CASSLEGQGGGTQYF.

The gene calls are TRBV7-9 and TRBJ2-1; D is ambiguous. The CDR3 sequence is 13 residues long. Germline V gene sequence: CDR1 SEHNR, CDR2 FQNEAQ (reference sequence). V lost 5 bases and J lost 5, with 10 bases in between. The CDR3 protein is CASSREVHNEQFF. The CDR3, as DNA: TGTGCCAGCAGCCGAGAGGTGCACAATGAGCAGTTCTTC.

The rearrangement joins TRBV7-2 to TRBJ1-2; no clear D gene. Germline CDR1 is SGHTA and CDR2 is FQGNSA. Trimming stripped 5 bases from V and 3 bases from J, with 19 bases between. The CDR3 has 16 residues. CDR3 in amino acids: CASSPLVPFPYYGYTF. DNA of the CDR3: TGTGCCAGCAGCCCCCTCGTCCCTTTCCCCTACTATGGCTACACCTTC. Variable domain in full (rest from reference TRBV7-2 and TRBJ1-2): GAGVSQSPSNKVTEKGKDVELRCDPISGHTALYWYRQSLGQGLEFLIYFQGNSAPDKSGLPSDRFSAERTGGSVSTLTIQRTQQEDSAVYLCASSPLVPFPYYGYTFGSGTRLTVV.

The gene calls are TRBV7-9 and TRBJ2-3; perhaps TRBD2 as D (5 bases). Germline assignment: CDR1 SEHNR and CDR2 FQNEAQ (reference sequence). CDR3 length: 13 residues. V shed 3 bases and J shed 2 bases, with 6 bases lying between them. The CDR3 bases are TGTGCCAGCAGCTTGACTAACACAGATACGCAGTATTTT. Its protein is CASSLTNTDTQYF.

The chain has TRBV3-1 (or the pseudogene TRBV3-2) and TRBJ1-5, with D perhaps matching TRBD1 (6 bases). V lost 0 bases and J lost 2, with 14 bases in between. The CDR3 is made up of 17 amino acids. The germline gives CDR1 LGHDT, CDR2 YNNKEL (reference sequence). The CDR3 sequence: CASSQDYSGGGNQPQHF. DNA of the CDR3: TGTGCCAGCAGCCAAGATTACTCGGGGGGCGGCAATCAGCCCCAGCATTTT.

V and J are TRBV6-5 and TRBJ2-1; 7 bases line up with TRBD2. V gave up 4 bases and J gave up 5 bases; unmatched junction bases: 5. CDR1 MNHEY and CDR2 SVGAGI come from the germline V gene. There are 14 residues in the CDR3. As DNA, the CDR3 is TGTGCCAGCAGTTTACGGCGGGAGCACAATGAGCAGTTCTTC. It encodes CASSLRREHNEQFF.

V gene TRBV29-1 combines with J gene TRBJ1-4; D remains unclear. In germline, CDR1 is SQVTM, CDR2 ANQGSEA. The CDR3 covers 11 residues. Trimming left V 4 bases short and J 4 bases short, with 4 bases between. CDR3 protein: CSVVINEKLFF. The CDR3 DNA is TGCAGCGTTGTAATTAATGAAAAACTGTTTTTT.